These T cell receptor beta chains were read from a single sample in a study of metastatic and nonmetastatic thyroid tumors. TCRdb re-clonotyped the PCR reads through MiXCR. There are approximately 31,000 clones in the sample; just under 30% occur only once, and roughly 31% lies in the top ten. The sample comprised blood. Receptor source: a female donor with papillary thyroid cancer or a benign thyroid nodule (not recorded which). Some clones in this sample may be carry-over from other donors' samples. CDR3s include the opening cysteine and the closing phenylalanine or tryptophan. A D gene is named only where the DNA matches it firmly. Size is stated for part of the rows, as once, few or many counts, or as a class when the clone is expanded.

V: TRBV6-1
size: many
D: NA
J: TRBJ1-2
DNA: TGTGCCAGCAGTTATGGTACCTATGGCTACACCTTC
CDR3: CASSYGTYGYTF

V: TRBV25-1
size: NA
D: NA
J: TRBJ2-1
DNA: TGTGCCAGCAGTGAATTGGTGACAGGTAGGAATGAGCAGTTCTTC
CDR3: CASSELVTGRNEQFF

V: TRBV28
size: few
D: NA
J: TRBJ1-2
DNA: TGTGCCACCTTTCCCGAACGCCTTACTAACTATGGCTACACCTTC
CDR3: CATFPERLTNYGYTF

V: TRBV19
size: few
D: NA
J: TRBJ2-1
DNA: TGTGCCAGTAGTCCAGGAAGGGGACACTACAATGAGCAGTTCTTC
CDR3: CASSPGRGHYNEQFF

V: TRBV5-1
size: once
D: NA
J: TRBJ2-7
DNA: TGCGCCAGCAGCTTTGACCTGATATACGAGCAGTACTTC
CDR3: CASSFDLIYEQYF

V: TRBV5-1
size: NA
D: NA
J: TRBJ1-5
DNA: TGCACCAGCAGCTTGTACGGGGATCAGCCCCAGCATTTT
CDR3: CTSSLYGDQPQHF

V: TRBV6-4
size: few
D: TRBD2
J: TRBJ2-5
DNA: TGTGCCAGCAGTGTTGGGACTAGTGTTGGGACCCAGTACTTC
CDR3: CASSVGTSVGTQYF

V: TRBV20-1
size: NA
D: NA
J: TRBJ2-7
DNA: TGCAGTGCTAGGGGGGTGAACTCCTACGAGCAGTACTTC
CDR3: CSARGVNSYEQYF

V: TRBV5-1
size: NA
D: TRBD2
J: TRBJ2-1
DNA: TGCGCCAGCAGAGGACTAGCGGGATGGGGGGTCGATGAGCAGTTCTTC
CDR3: CASRGLAGWGVDEQFF

V: TRBV9
size: NA
D: NA
J: TRBJ2-5
DNA: TGTGCCAGCAGCGTAGATGCCACTCGAGGGGAGACCCAGTACTTC
CDR3: CASSVDATRGETQYF